This T cell receptor (beta chain) was recorded in a study of blood T cell repertoires in COVID-19. Across the study: Acute-phase and convalescent COVID-19 samples originated in the United States, Italy and Spain. T cells, B-cell-depleted T cells, or PBMCs provided the cDNA or gDNA that served as material.

This CDR3 comprises 16 residues. In germline, CDR1 is MDHEN, CDR2 SYDVKM. V shed 7 bases and J shed 0 bases, with 16 bases lying between them. Followed longitudinally, the Seattle patients had been enrolled during active infection. Original methodology: Amplification of reference gene primers was used by the study to estimate nucleated cell counts. Profiled with immunoSEQ multiplex PCR; TCRdb holds only in-frame clones, not every one. V and J calls plus clone size are reproduced from that table; the DNA served to infer D and trimming. Among 200,000 to 250,000 clones listed, around nine tenths were seen once.

Sequenced input: peripheral blood. This TCR came from a man aged 25-45 years with COVID-19, enrolled during active disease. The V gene is TRBV28, the J gene TRBJ1-3; D is ambiguous. CDR3 residues: CASTSSGFTSGNTIYF. For the CDR3, the DNA is TGTGCCAGCACCTCATCAGGCTTTACCTCTGGAAACACCATATATTTT. The whole variable domain, remainder taken from reference TRBV28 and TRBJ1-3, is DVKVTQSSRYLVKRTGEKVFLECVQDMDHENMFWYRQDPGLGLRLIYFSYDVKMKEKGDIPEGYSVSREKKERFSLILESASTNQTSMYLCASTSSGFTSGNTIYFGEGSWLTVV.